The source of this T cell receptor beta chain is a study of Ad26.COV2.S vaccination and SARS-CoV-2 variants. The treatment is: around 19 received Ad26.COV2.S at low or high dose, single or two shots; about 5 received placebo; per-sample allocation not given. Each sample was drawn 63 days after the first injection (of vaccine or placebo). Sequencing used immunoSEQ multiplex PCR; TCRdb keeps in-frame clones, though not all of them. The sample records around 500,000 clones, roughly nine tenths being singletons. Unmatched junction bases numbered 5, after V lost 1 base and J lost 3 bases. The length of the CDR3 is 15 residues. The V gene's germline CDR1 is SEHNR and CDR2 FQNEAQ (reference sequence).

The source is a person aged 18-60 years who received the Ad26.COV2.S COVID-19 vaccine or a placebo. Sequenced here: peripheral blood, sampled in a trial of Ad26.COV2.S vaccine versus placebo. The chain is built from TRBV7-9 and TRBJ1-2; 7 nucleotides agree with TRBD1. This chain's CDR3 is CASSLGRTGDYGYTF. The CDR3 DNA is TGTGCCAGCAGCTTAGGCCGGACAGGCGACTATGGCTACACCTTC.